This T cell receptor (beta chain) was captured by sequencing in a study of T cells in Graves' hyperthyroidism and ophthalmopathy. As for the study in general: Any treatment followed the collection of peripheral blood at initial diagnosis.

TCR beta CDR3 sequences were amplified from RNA transcripts. RT-PCR in the first round (using the HTBI primer set) targeted the TCR CDR3. TCRdb independently ran MiXCR on the multiplex PCR reads; one entry per CDR3 protein. Seen here are some 770,000 distinct CDR3 sequences, about 17% observed once, and the top ten hold 8.4%. There are 15 residues in the CDR3. Germline loops: CDR1 SGHTA, CDR2 FQGNSA. Trimming removed 5 bases from V and 2 bases from J; junction bases left unmatched: 4. Stability of Graves' hyperthyroidism was defined as absent ophthalmopathy progression within 18 months. A patient was excluded if there was uncontrolled infection, other autoimmune disease, pregnancy or lactation. This clonotype was found many times. The antigen is unknown. General study findings and limits: Among clonotypes expanded in thyroid above 0.001, most were also found in blood.

The chain employs TRBV7-2 and TRBJ2-1, with TRBD2 matching 9 bases. Input material: blood. The receptor was derived from a man between 18 and 29 years old with Graves' hyperthyroidism. CDR3: CASSRVAGAYNEQFF. CDR3 in DNA: TGTGCCAGCAGCCGCGTAGCGGGGGCCTACAATGAGCAGTTCTTC.